The clone carrying this T cell receptor (beta chain) turned up a few times. Its antigen is undetermined. A much larger clone sits a single nucleotide away, making a read error possible. The data stem from a study of T cells in Graves' hyperthyroidism and ophthalmopathy. Turning to the study itself: Peripheral blood was collected at initial diagnosis, before any treatment.

Study observations and caveats: Among thyroid clonotypes expanded above 0.001, most also appeared in blood.

There were TCR beta CDR3 regions amplified from RNA transcripts. First-round RT-PCR targeting the TCR CDR3 was performed with the HTBI primer set. A single record per CDR3 protein comes from TCRdb applying MiXCR to the multiplex PCR reads. The data hold around 580,000 distinct CDR3 sequences, with around 15% observed a single time. Patients aged 18 to 65 had newly diagnosed hyperthyroidism of under 2 months' duration. Looked up from germline, CDR1 is SEHNR and CDR2 is FQNEAQ (reference sequence). The germline V and J ends were trimmed by 4 bases and 5 bases, with 9 bases remaining between them. This CDR3 comprises 13 residues.

The sequenced sample was blood. The chain is built from TRBV7-9 and TRBJ1-5, with D tentatively TRBD1 (6 bases). This receptor was identified in a woman aged 18 to 35 with Graves' hyperthyroidism. CDR3 sequence: CASSWGGDQPQHF. The DNA of the CDR3 is TGTGCCAGCAGCTGGGGGGGCGATCAGCCCCAGCATTTT.